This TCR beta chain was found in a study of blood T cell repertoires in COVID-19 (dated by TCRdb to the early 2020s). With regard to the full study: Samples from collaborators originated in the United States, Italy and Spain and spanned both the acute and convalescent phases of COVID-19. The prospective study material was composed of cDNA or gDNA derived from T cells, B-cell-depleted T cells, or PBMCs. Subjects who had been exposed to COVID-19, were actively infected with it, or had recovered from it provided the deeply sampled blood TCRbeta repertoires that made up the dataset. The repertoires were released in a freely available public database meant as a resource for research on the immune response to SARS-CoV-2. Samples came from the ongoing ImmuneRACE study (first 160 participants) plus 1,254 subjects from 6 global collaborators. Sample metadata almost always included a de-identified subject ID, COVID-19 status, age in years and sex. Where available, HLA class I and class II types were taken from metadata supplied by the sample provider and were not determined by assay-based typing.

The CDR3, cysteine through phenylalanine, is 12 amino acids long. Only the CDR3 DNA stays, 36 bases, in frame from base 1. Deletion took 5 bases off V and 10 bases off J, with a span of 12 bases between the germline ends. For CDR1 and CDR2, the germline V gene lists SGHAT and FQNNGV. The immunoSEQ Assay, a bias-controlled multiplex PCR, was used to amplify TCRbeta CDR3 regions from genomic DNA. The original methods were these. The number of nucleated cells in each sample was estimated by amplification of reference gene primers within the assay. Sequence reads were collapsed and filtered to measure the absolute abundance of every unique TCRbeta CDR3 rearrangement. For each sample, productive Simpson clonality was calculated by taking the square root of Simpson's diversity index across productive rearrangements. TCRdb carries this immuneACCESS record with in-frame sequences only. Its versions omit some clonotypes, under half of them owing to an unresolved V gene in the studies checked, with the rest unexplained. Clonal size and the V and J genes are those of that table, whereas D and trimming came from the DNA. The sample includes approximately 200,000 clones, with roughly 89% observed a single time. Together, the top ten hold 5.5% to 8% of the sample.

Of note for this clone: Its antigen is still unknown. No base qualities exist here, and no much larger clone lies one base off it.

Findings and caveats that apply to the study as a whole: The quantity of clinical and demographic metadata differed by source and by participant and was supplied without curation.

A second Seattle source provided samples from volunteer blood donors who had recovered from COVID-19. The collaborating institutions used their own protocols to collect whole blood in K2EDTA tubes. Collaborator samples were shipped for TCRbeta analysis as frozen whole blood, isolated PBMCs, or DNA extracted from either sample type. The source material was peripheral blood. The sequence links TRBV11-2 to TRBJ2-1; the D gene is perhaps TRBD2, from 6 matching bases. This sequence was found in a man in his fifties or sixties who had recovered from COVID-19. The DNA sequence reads TGTGCCAGCAGCCGCCTGGCGGGGGAGCAGTTCTTC. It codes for CASSRLAGEQFF. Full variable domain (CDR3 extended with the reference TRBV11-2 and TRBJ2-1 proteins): EAGVAQSPRYKIIEKRQSVAFWCNPISGHATLYWYQQILGQGPKLLIQFQNNGVVDDSQLPKDRFSAERLKGVDSTLKIQPAKLEDSAVYLCASSRLAGEQFFGPGTRLTVL.